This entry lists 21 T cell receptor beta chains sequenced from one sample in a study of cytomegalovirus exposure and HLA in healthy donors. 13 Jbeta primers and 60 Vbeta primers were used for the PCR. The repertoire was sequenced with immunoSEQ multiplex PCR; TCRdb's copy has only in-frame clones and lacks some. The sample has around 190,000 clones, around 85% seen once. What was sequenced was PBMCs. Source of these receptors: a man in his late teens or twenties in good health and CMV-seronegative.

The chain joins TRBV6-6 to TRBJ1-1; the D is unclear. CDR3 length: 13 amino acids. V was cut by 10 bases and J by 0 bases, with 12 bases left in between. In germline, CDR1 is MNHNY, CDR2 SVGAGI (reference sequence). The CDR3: CATVADMNTEAFF. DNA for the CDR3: TGTGCCACCGTGGCGGATATGAACACTGAAGCTTTCTTT.

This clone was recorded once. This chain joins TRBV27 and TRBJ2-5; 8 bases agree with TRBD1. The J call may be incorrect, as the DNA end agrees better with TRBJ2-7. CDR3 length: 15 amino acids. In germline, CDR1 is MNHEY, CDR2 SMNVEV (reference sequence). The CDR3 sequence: CASSLAGGEGYEQYF. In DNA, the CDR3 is TGTGCCAGCAGTTTGGCAGGGGGCGAAGGGTACGAGCAGTACTTC.

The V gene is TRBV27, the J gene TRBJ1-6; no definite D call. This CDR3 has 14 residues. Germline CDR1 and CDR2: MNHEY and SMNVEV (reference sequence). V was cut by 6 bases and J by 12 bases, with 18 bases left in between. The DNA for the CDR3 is TGTGCCAGCAGCCATTATAATTCCGGTGTACCCCTCCACTTT. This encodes CASSHYNSGVPLHF.

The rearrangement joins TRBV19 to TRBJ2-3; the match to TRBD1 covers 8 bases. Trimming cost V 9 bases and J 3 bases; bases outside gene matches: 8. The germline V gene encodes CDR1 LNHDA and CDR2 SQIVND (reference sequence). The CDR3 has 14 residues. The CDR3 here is CASRDRSRTDTQYF. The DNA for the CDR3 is TGTGCCAGCCGGGACAGGTCCAGGACAGATACGCAGTATTTT. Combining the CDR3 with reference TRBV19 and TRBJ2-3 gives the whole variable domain DGGITQSPKYLFRKEGQNVTLSCEQNLNHDAMYWYRQDPGQGLRLIYYSQIVNDFQKGDIAEGYSVSREKKESFPLTVTSAQKNPTAFYLCASRDRSRTDTQYFGPGTRLTVL.

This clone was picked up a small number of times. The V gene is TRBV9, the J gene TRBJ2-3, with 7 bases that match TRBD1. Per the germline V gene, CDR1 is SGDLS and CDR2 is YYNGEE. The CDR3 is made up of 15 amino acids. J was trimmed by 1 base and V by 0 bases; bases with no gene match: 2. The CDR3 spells CASSVGQGGTDTQYF. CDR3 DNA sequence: TGTGCCAGCAGCGTAGGGCAGGGGGGCACAGATACGCAGTATTTT.

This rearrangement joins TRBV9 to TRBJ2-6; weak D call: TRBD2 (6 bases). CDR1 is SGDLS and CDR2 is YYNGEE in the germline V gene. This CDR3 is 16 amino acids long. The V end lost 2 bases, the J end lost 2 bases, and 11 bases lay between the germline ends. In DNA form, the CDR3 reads TGTGCCAGCAGCGTGCGGGGAGACCCTGGGGCCAACGTCCTGACTTTC. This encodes CASSVRGDPGANVLTF.

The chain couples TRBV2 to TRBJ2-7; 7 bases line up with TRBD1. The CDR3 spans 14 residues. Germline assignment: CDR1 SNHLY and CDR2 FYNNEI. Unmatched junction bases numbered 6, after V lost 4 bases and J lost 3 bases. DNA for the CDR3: TGTGCCAGCAGTGGGGGACAGTCCCTCTACGAGCAGTACTTC. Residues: CASSGGQSLYEQYF.

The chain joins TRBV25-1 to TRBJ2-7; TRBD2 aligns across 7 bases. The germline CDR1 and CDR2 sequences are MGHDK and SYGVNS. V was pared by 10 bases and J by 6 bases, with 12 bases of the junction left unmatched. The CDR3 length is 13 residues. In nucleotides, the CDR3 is TGTGCCACCGGGATGGGGGGGGTCTCCGAGCAGTACTTC. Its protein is CATGMGGVSEQYF.

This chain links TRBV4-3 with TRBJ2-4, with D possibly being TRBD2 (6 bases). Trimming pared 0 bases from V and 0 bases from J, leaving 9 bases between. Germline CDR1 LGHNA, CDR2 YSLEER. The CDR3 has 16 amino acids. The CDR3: CASSQDGGSAKNIQYF. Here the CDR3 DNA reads TGCGCCAGCAGCCAAGATGGAGGGTCAGCCAAAAACATTCAGTACTTC.

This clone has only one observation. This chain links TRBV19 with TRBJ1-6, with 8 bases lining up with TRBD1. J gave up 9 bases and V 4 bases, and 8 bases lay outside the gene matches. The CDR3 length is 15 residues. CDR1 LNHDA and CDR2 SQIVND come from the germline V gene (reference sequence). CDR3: CASSTQTGDSSPLHF. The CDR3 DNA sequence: TGTGCCAGTAGTACCCAGACAGGGGATAGTTCACCCCTCCACTTT.

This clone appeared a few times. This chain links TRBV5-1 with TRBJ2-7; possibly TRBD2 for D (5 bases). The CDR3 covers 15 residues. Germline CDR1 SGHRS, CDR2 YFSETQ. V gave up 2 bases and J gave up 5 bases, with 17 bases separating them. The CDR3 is CASSFDVGGGHEQYF. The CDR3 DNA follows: TGCGCCAGCAGCTTCGACGTCGGCGGCGGGCACGAGCAGTACTTC.

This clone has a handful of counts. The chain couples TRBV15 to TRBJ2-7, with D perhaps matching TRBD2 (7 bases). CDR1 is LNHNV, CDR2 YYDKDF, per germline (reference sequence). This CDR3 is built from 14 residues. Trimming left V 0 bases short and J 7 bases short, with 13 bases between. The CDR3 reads CATSRDRGASEQYF. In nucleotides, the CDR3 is TGTGCCACCAGCAGAGACCGGGGGGCGTCTGAGCAGTACTTC.

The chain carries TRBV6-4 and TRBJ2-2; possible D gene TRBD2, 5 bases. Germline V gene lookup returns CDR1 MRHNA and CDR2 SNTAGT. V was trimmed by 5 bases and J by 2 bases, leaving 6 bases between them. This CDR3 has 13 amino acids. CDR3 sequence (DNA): TGTGCCAGCAGTAGCGGAAACACCGGGGAGCTGTTTTTT. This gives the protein CASSSGNTGELFF.

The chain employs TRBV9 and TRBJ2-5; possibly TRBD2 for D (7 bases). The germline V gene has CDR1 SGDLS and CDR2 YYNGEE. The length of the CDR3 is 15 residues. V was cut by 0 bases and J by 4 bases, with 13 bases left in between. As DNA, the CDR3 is TGTGCCAGCAGCGTAGATGGGGGGGGCCGAGAGACCCAGTACTTC. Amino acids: CASSVDGGGRETQYF.

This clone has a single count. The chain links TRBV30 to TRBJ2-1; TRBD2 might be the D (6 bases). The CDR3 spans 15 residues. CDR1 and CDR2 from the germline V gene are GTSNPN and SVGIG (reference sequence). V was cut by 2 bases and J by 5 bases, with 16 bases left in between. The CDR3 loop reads CAWSRESTLNNEQFF. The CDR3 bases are TGTGCCTGGAGTCGGGAGAGCACCCTAAACAATGAGCAGTTCTTC.

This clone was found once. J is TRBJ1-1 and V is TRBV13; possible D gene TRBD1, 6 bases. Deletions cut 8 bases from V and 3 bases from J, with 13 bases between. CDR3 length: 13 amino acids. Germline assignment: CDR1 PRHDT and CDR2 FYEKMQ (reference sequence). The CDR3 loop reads CASSLGADTEAFF. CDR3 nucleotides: TGTGCCAGCTCGCTGGGGGCTGACACTGAAGCTTTCTTT.

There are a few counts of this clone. The CDR3 reads CASSVATQGRSEAFF. The CDR3 region has the DNA TGTGCCAGCAGCGTAGCTACGCAAGGGAGGTCTGAAGCTTTCTTT. This chain connects TRBV9 to TRBJ1-1, with D unresolved. The V gene's germline CDR1 is SGDLS and CDR2 YYNGEE. Between the trimmed V and J ends, which lost 0 bases and 6 bases, there was a span of 15 bases. The CDR3 totals 15 residues. The complete variable domain, with remaining parts taken from reference TRBV9 and TRBJ1-1, reads DSGVTQTPKHLITATGQRVTLRCSPRSGDLSVYWYQQSLDQGLQFLIQYYNGEERAKGNILERFSAQQFPDLHSELNLSSLELGDSALYFCASSVATQGRSEAFFGQGTRLTVV.

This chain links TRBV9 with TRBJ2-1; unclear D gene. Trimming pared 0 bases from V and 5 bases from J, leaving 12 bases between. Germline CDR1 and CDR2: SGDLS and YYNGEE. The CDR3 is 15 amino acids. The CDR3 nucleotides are TGTGCCAGCAGCGTAGTTTCCCAGTCCGACAATGAGCAGTTCTTC. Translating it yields CASSVVSQSDNEQFF.

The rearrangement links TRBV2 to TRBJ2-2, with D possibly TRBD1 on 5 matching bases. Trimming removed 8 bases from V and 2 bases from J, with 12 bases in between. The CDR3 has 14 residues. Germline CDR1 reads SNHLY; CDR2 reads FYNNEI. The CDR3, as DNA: TGTGCCAGCCACGAGACAGCAAACACCGGGGAGCTGTTTTTT. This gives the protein CASHETANTGELFF. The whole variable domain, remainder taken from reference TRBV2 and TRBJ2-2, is EPEVTQTPSHQVTQMGQEVILRCVPISNHLYFYWYRQILGQKVEFLVSFYNNEISEKSEIFDDQFSVERPDGSNFTLKIRSTKLEDSAMYFCASHETANTGELFFGEGSRLTVL.

This CDR3 reads CASSLGTSSYNEQFF. CDR3 nucleotides: TGTGCCAGCAGCTTAGGGACTAGCTCCTACAATGAGCAGTTCTTC. J is TRBJ2-1 and V is TRBV7-2; TRBD2 aligns across 7 bases. This CDR3 has 15 residues. Germline V gene sequence: CDR1 SGHTA, CDR2 FQGNSA. The trim removed 1 base at V and 0 bases at J, leaving 0 bases unmatched. The whole variable domain, remainder taken from reference TRBV7-2 and TRBJ2-1, is GAGVSQSPSNKVTEKGKDVELRCDPISGHTALYWYRQSLGQGLEFLIYFQGNSAPDKSGLPSDRFSAERTGGSVSTLTIQRTQQEDSAVYLCASSLGTSSYNEQFFGPGTRLTVL.

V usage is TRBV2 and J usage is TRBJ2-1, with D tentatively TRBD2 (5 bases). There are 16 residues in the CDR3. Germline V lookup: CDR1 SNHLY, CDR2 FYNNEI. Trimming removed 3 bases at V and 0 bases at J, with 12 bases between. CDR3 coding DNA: TGTGCCAGCAGTGACCAGACCGGGAACTCCTACAATGAGCAGTTCTTC. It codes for CASSDQTGNSYNEQFF.